The next 16 T cell receptor beta chains were all read from a single sample in a study of blood T cell repertoires in COVID-19. Profiling relied on immunoSEQ multiplex PCR, and the TCRdb table lists in-frame clones only, not all of them. The sample includes 120,000 to 150,000 clones, about 86% of them seen just once. Sequences were obtained from peripheral blood. These receptors came from a middle-aged woman with acute or convalescent COVID-19.

This rearrangement joins TRBV10-3 to TRBJ2-1; D may be TRBD1 (5 bases). This CDR3 region has 14 residues. Looked up from germline, CDR1 is ENHRY and CDR2 is SYGVKD. The V end lost 2 bases, the J end lost 2 bases, and 7 bases lay between the germline ends. CDR3: CAISEATAYNEQFF. DNA of the CDR3: TGTGCCATCAGTGAGGCGACAGCCTACAATGAGCAGTTCTTC.

The chain uses TRBV15 and TRBJ1-2; maybe TRBD1 (5 bases). The CDR3 contains 17 residues. The V gene's germline CDR1 is LNHNV and CDR2 YYDKDF (reference sequence). V was trimmed by 5 bases and J by 0 bases, leaving 19 bases between them. This chain's CDR3 is CATSPWVGGETNYGYTF. CDR3 in DNA: TGTGCCACCAGCCCATGGGTGGGGGGAGAGACTAACTATGGCTACACCTTC.

The chain couples TRBV6-5 to TRBJ1-2; 7 bases line up with TRBD1. Trimming removed 6 bases from V and 6 bases from J; junction bases left unmatched: 7. Germline V gene sequence: CDR1 MNHEY, CDR2 SVGAGI. The CDR3 extends over 13 amino acids. For the CDR3, the DNA is TGTGCCAGCAGACTCCAGGGGGTTGATGGCTACACCTTC. Translated: CASRLQGVDGYTF.

The J gene is TRBJ1-5, the V gene TRBV27; tentative D call: TRBD1 (5 bases). With 5 bases removed from V and 5 bases from J, the gap between germline ends came to 16 bases. This CDR3 has 15 residues. The germline V gene encodes CDR1 MNHEY and CDR2 SMNVEV (reference sequence). CDR3: CASSLGTAGDQPQHF. The CDR3 DNA reads as TGTGCCAGCAGTCTAGGGACCGCGGGGGATCAGCCCCAGCATTTT.

This chain connects TRBV7-9 to TRBJ1-1, with D maybe TRBD1 (6 bases). CDR1 and CDR2 (germline): SEHNR, FQNEAQ (reference sequence). CDR3 length: 14 amino acids. V was pared by 8 bases and J by 4 bases, with 17 bases between. This CDR3 is CASEGRTGTTEAFF. CDR3 bases: TGTGCCAGCGAGGGTCGAACAGGGACCACTGAAGCTTTCTTT.

V usage is TRBV6-2 or TRBV6-3 and J usage is TRBJ1-5; 7 bases agree with TRBD1. V was clipped by 0 bases and J by 2 bases; unmatched bases: 16. Germline loops: CDR1 MNHEY, CDR2 SVGEGT. This CDR3 has 20 amino acids. The CDR3 protein is CASSYSFMGQLYFRNQPQHF. DNA for the CDR3: TGTGCCAGCAGTTACTCGTTCATGGGACAGTTATATTTTCGCAATCAGCCCCAGCATTTT.

The chain joins TRBV29-1 to TRBJ1-1; possibly TRBD1 for D (5 bases). Trimming removed 4 bases from V and 1 base from J, with 13 bases in between. The CDR3 runs to 14 residues. Germline V gene data show CDR1 as SQVTM and CDR2 as ANQGSEA. CDR3 nucleotide sequence: TGCAGCGTTGCCTTCGGGGGGGGGAACACTGAAGCTTTCTTT. Encoded protein: CSVAFGGGNTEAFF.

This sequence joins TRBV19 and TRBJ1-2; 8 bases align to TRBD1. In germline, CDR1 is LNHDA, CDR2 SQIVND (reference sequence). This CDR3 has 16 residues. V gave up 3 bases and J gave up 0 bases; unmatched junction bases: 6. The CDR3: CASSIPGTGANYGYTF. In DNA, the CDR3 is TGTGCCAGTAGTATTCCCGGGACAGGCGCTAACTATGGCTACACCTTC. Using reference TRBV19 and TRBJ1-2 for the parts outside the CDR3, the full variable domain is DGGITQSPKYLFRKEGQNVTLSCEQNLNHDAMYWYRQDPGQGLRLIYYSQIVNDFQKGDIAEGYSVSREKKESFPLTVTSAQKNPTAFYLCASSIPGTGANYGYTFGSGTRLTVV.

The rearrangement uses TRBV7-7 and TRBJ2-5; 7 positions agree with TRBD2. Trimming at V came to 5 bases and at J to 2 bases, leaving 8 bases not matched to a gene. This CDR3 has 15 amino acids. Looked up from germline, CDR1 is SSHAT and CDR2 is FNYEAQ (reference sequence). CDR3 nucleotides: TGTGCCAGCAGCCAAGGGGCGGGGGTACAAGAGACCCAGTACTTC. This gives the protein CASSQGAGVQETQYF.

This clone has more than one count but fewer than ten. For the CDR3, the DNA is TGTGCCAGTAGTGTGCTAGCGGGGGAGAACACCGGGGAGCTGTTTTTT. Translation: CASSVLAGENTGELFF. The chain has TRBV19 and TRBJ2-2, with TRBD2 matching over 10 bases. V lost 5 bases and J lost 1; bases outside the gene matches: 4. Germline values: CDR1 LNHDA, CDR2 SQIVND (reference sequence). The CDR3 contains 16 residues.

In this sample, this clone turned up once. The chain combines TRBV4-3 with TRBJ1-2, with 10 bases fitting TRBD1. J gave up 4 bases and V 0 bases, and 5 bases lay outside the gene matches. The CDR3 is made up of 16 amino acids. CDR1 LGHNA and CDR2 YSLEER come from the germline V gene. The CDR3 spells CASSQEWTGGTYGYTF. CDR3 DNA sequence: TGCGCCAGCAGCCAAGAATGGACAGGGGGGACCTATGGCTACACCTTC.

The chain combines TRBV5-4 with TRBJ2-1, with a tentative D call TRBD2 (5 bases). The CDR3 has 12 residues. Trimming stripped 10 bases from V and 9 bases from J, with 17 bases between. Per germline, CDR1 SGHNT and CDR2 YYREEE (reference sequence). The CDR3 protein is CASAQVGGEQFF. CDR3 bases: TGTGCCTCCGCCCAGGTAGGAGGTGAGCAGTTCTTC.

V and J are TRBV5-4 and TRBJ1-4; D may be TRBD1 (6 bases). The ends were cut back, 4 bases at V and 5 bases at J, with 15 bases in the middle. This CDR3 spans 15 amino acids. Germline CDR1 SGHNT, CDR2 YYREEE (reference sequence). In DNA, the CDR3 is TGTGCCAGCAGCGCTGGACAGTCAGGGAATGAAAAACTGTTTTTT. This codes for CASSAGQSGNEKLFF.

In nucleotides, the CDR3 is TGTGCCAGCAGCTTAGCGCTTCTAGCGGGAGCCTACGAGCAGTACTTC. This translates into CASSLALLAGAYEQYF. This chain connects TRBV7-2 to TRBJ2-7; TRBD2 matches 10 bases. After removal of 0 bases from V and 2 bases from J, the junction contained 4 bases not matched to a gene. The CDR3 sequence is 16 residues long. Germline V lookup: CDR1 SGHTA, CDR2 FQGNSA. Full variable domain (outside the CDR3, taken from reference TRBV7-2 and TRBJ2-7): GAGVSQSPSNKVTEKGKDVELRCDPISGHTALYWYRQSLGQGLEFLIYFQGNSAPDKSGLPSDRFSAERTGGSVSTLTIQRTQQEDSAVYLCASSLALLAGAYEQYFGPGTRLTVT.

The CDR3 is CASSLVAGVGTGELFF. The CDR3 coding sequence is TGTGCCAGCAGTTTAGTAGCGGGAGTAGGGACCGGGGAGCTGTTTTTT. This chain joins TRBV27 and TRBJ2-2, with TRBD2 matching 9 bases. The CDR3 sequence is 16 residues long. The J segment lost 5 bases and the V segment lost 2 bases, leaving 6 bases of the junction unmatched. Germline values: CDR1 MNHEY, CDR2 SMNVEV (reference sequence).

V gene TRBV7-9 combines with J gene TRBJ2-6, with TRBD1 matching 7 bases. This CDR3 is 13 amino acids long. J gave up 9 bases and V 6 bases, and 5 bases lay outside the gene matches. The germline V gene encodes CDR1 SEHNR and CDR2 FQNEAQ (reference sequence). The CDR3 protein is CASRYRDSNVLTF. CDR3 in DNA: TGTGCCAGCAGGTATCGGGACAGCAACGTCCTGACTTTC.